This T cell receptor beta chain was recorded in a study of Graves' ophthalmopathy and Graves' hyperthyroidism. TCR beta CDR3 regions were amplified from RNA transcripts. The library came from an HTBI-primed first-round RT-PCR and a second-round multiplex PCR. In TCRdb, the multiplex PCR reads were re-called with MiXCR into one record per CDR3 protein. Of around 660,000 distinct CDR3 sequences in the sample, over 40% were seen once. This clonotype has ten or more counts. This sequence was found in an adult man with Graves' ophthalmopathy. Sequencing was performed on peripheral blood.

For the CDR3, the DNA is TGTGCCAGTAGTATATTAGGGCAGAACACTGAAGCTTTCTTT. This translates into CASSILGQNTEAFF. The chain is built from TRBV19 and TRBJ1-1; D unresolved. The CDR3 consists of 14 residues. CDR1 is LNHDA and CDR2 is SQIVND in the germline V gene (reference sequence). The V and J ends lost 2 bases and 1 base respectively, with 8 bases between them.